This TCR beta chain was identified during a study of T cell changes during pregnancy in multiple sclerosis. This CDR3 has 14 amino acids. CDR1 and CDR2 from the germline V gene are SGHTA and FQGNSA. The V end was cut by 3 bases, the J end by 4 bases, with 10 bases between. Libraries were prepared by immunoSEQ multiplex PCR; TCRdb keeps only in-frame clonotypes and omits some of them. This table holds about 100,000 clones, 92% found once. The chain is built from TRBV7-2 and TRBJ1-5; no clear D gene. The clonotype was recovered from a female donor with multiple sclerosis, enrolled in a pregnancy study. The sequenced sample was peripheral blood, obtained after pregnancy. The CDR3 protein is CASSFSTENQPQHF. The CDR3 DNA follows: TGTGCCAGCAGCTTTAGCACGGAAAATCAGCCCCAGCATTTT.